Presented here are 3 T cell receptor beta chains from one specimen sequenced in a study of T cell responses to AZD1222 COVID-19 vaccine. Assay: immunoSEQ multiplex PCR; the TCRdb copy retains only in-frame clones and omits some. The sample includes about 120,000 clones, 85% to 90% of them seen just once. The specimen comprised peripheral blood, sampled 28 days after the second AZD1222 dose. The receptors were gathered from an adult who received the AZD1222 COVID-19 vaccine.

The rearrangement links TRBV18 to TRBJ1-5; tentative D call: TRBD1 (6 bases). The CDR3 runs to 15 residues. Germline lookup yields CDR1 KGHSH and CDR2 LQKENI. V was trimmed by 6 bases and J by 3 bases, leaving 15 bases between them. CDR3 bases: TGTGCCAGCTCCTCCCGGGACATGGACAATCAGCCCCAGCATTTT. Translating gives CASSSRDMDNQPQHF.

V usage is TRBV5-4 and J usage is TRBJ1-3; tentatively, D is TRBD1 (5 bases). Germline V gene lookup returns CDR1 SGHNT and CDR2 YYREEE (reference sequence). The CDR3 sequence is 16 residues long. Trimming stripped 0 bases from V and 4 bases from J, with 14 bases between. The CDR3 nucleotides read TGTGCCAGCAGCTTGGCCTTTGGGGGAACAGGAAACACCATATATTTT. It encodes CASSLAFGGTGNTIYF.

The gene calls are TRBV19 and TRBJ1-6, with a possible D match to TRBD1 (5 bases). V lost 6 bases, J lost 7 bases, and 19 bases lay in between. CDR1 and CDR2 (germline): LNHDA, SQIVND (reference sequence). This CDR3 comprises 16 residues. This CDR3 reads CASRTGGAVGNSPLHF. CDR3 in DNA: TGTGCCAGTAGGACGGGAGGGGCAGTGGGAAATTCACCCCTCCACTTT. Supplemented by reference TRBV19 and TRBJ1-6, the full variable domain reads DGGITQSPKYLFRKEGQNVTLSCEQNLNHDAMYWYRQDPGQGLRLIYYSQIVNDFQKGDIAEGYSVSREKKESFPLTVTSAQKNPTAFYLCASRTGGAVGNSPLHFGNGTRLTVT.